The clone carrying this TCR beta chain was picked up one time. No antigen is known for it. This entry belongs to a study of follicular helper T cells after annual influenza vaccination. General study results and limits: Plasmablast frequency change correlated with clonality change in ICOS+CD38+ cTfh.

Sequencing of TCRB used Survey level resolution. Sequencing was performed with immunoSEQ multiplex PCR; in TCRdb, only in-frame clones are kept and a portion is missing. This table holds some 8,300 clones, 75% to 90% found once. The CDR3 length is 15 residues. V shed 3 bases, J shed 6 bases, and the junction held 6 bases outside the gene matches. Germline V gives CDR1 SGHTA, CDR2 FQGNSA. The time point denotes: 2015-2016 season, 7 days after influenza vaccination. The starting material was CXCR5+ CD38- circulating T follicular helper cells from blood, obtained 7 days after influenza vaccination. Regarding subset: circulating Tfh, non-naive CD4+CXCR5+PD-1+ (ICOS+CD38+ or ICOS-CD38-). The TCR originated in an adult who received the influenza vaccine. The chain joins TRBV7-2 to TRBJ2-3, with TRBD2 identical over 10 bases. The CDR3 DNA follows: TGTGCCAGCAGCTTCCAGCGGGGGGGCGGGGATACGCAGTATTTT. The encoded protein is CASSFQRGGGDTQYF.